A selection of T cell receptor beta chains follows, all from one sample in a study of identical twins. TCRdb recomputed calls from the 5' RACE reads with MiXCR, one row per CDR3 protein. In the table there are fewer than 550,000 distinct CDR3 sequences, 13% to 15% of which are singletons. The data were also submitted as part of a second study, on yellow fever vaccine responses in identical twins.

The sample consisted of CD4+ T cells sorted from blood. The source is a woman aged 18-30 years in good health. The CDR3 runs from the conserved cysteine through the conserved F or W. A D gene is named only where the DNA matches it firmly. Clone size is given for some rows only: seen once, a few or many times, or a class if the clone is expanded.

D,J,size,V,CDR3,DNA
.,TRBJ2-4,few,TRBV27,CASRPIGTTAKNIQYF,TGTGCCAGCAGACCCATTGGGACAACAGCCAAAAACATTCAGTACTTC
.,TRBJ2-5,few,TRBV29-1,CSVLRWETQYF,TGCAGCGTTCTAAGGTGGGAGACCCAGTACTTC
.,TRBJ2-7,few,TRBV3-1,CASSQGSGTPTYEQYF,TGTGCCAGCAGCCAAGGATCCGGGACACCGACCTACGAGCAGTACTTC
.,TRBJ1-1,many,TRBV12-3/TRBV12-4,CASSLGGEAFF,TGTGCCAGCAGTTTGGGGGGTGAAGCTTTCTTT
.,TRBJ1-2,few,TRBV20-1,CSAIQRQAYGYTF,TGCAGTGCTATCCAGAGACAGGCGTATGGCTACACCTTC
TRBD2,TRBJ2-7,few,TRBV4-1,CASSPSGGRYEQYF,TGCGCCAGCAGCCCTAGCGGTGGGAGGTACGAGCAGTACTTC
TRBD1,TRBJ2-7,few,TRBV12-3/TRBV12-4,CASSYIKDRGRDEQYF,TGTGCCAGCAGTTACATAAAAGACAGGGGGCGGGACGAGCAGTACTTC
.,TRBJ2-2,.,TRBV6-1,CASSVGETGELFF,TGTGCCAGCAGTGTTGGGGAGACCGGGGAGCTGTTTTTT
.,TRBJ2-2,many,TRBV29-1,CSVDRAGAGELFF,TGCAGCGTTGATCGGGCAGGTGCCGGGGAGCTGTTTTTT
TRBD2,TRBJ2-5,.,TRBV5-1,CASSFVRTSGQETQYF,TGCGCCAGCAGCTTCGTCCGGACTAGCGGCCAAGAGACCCAGTACTTC
.,TRBJ2-3,.,TRBV7-9,CASSLETGGSSQYF,TGTGCCAGCAGCTTAGAGACAGGAGGGAGTTCTCAGTATTTT
TRBD2,TRBJ2-1,.,TRBV24-1,CATSDLTSGGNNEQFF,TGTGCCACCAGTGATCTGACTAGCGGGGGAAACAATGAGCAGTTCTTC
.,TRBJ2-3,.,TRBV3-1,CASNRQGSTDTQYF,TGTGCCAGCAACCGTCAGGGGAGCACAGATACGCAGTATTTT
TRBD2,TRBJ2-2,few,TRBV5-1,CASRPARLAGDTGELFF,TGCGCCAGCAGACCCGCCCGACTAGCGGGGGACACCGGGGAGCTGTTTTTT
TRBD2,TRBJ2-7,.,TRBV28,CASKLAGGLFYEQYF,TGTGCCAGCAAACTAGCGGGAGGGCTTTTCTACGAGCAGTACTTC
.,TRBJ1-2,.,TRBV20-1,CSARAPAVGLVPF,TGCAGTGCTAGAGCCCCGGCCGTCGGACTCGTGCCCTTC
.,TRBJ1-1,few,TRBV28,CASSLNPGSNTEAFF,TGTGCCAGCAGTTTAAACCCTGGTTCGAACACTGAAGCTTTCTTT
TRBD2,TRBJ2-3,.,TRBV6-2/TRBV6-3,CASSSGGSGSDTQYF,TGTGCCAGCAGCTCTGGTGGTAGCGGGAGTGATACGCAGTATTTT
.,TRBJ1-6,many,TRBV3-1,CASSQGFGNSPLHF,TGTGCCAGCAGCCAAGGGTTCGGGAACTCACCCCTCCACTTT
TRBD1,TRBJ2-3,.,TRBV12-3/TRBV12-4,CASRDPGQGGTDTQYF,TGTGCCAGCAGGGATCCGGGACAGGGGGGCACAGATACGCAGTATTTT
.,TRBJ2-5,.,TRBV5-1,CASSLPSPETQYF,TGCGCCAGCAGCTTGCCCTCACCCGAGACCCAGTACTTC
TRBD2,TRBJ2-1,.,TRBV10-1,CASSESVAGGGRSYNEQFF,TGCGCCAGCAGTGAGTCGGTAGCGGGGGGGGGACGCTCCTACAATGAGCAGTTCTTC
.,TRBJ2-5,few,TRBV5-5,CASSLVGTALQETQYF,TGTGCCAGCAGCTTGGTAGGGACGGCGCTCCAAGAGACCCAGTACTTC
TRBD1,TRBJ2-1,.,TRBV5-1,CASSLAGTGLNEQFF,TGCGCCAGCAGCTTGGCGGGGACAGGGCTCAATGAGCAGTTCTTC
.,TRBJ1-1,few,TRBV20-1,CSARRQPNTEAFF,TGCAGTGCTAGAAGACAGCCTAACACTGAAGCTTTCTTT
.,TRBJ1-4,few,TRBV10-3,CATGFGGEKLFF,TGTGCCACGGGATTTGGAGGGGAAAAACTGTTTTTT
.,TRBJ2-5,many,TRBV12-3/TRBV12-4,CASSLILLEETQYF,TGTGCCAGCAGTTTGATTTTGTTAGAAGAGACCCAGTACTTC
TRBD2,TRBJ2-2,few,TRBV20-1,CSAMTSAGELFF,TGCAGTGCTATGACTAGCGCCGGGGAGCTGTTTTTT
TRBD1,TRBJ2-3,.,TRBV5-1,CASSLTGDRTDTQYF,TGCGCCAGCAGCTTGACAGGGGACCGCACAGATACGCAGTATTTT
TRBD2,TRBJ2-1,few,TRBV5-1,CASSHTSGRALEQFF,TGCGCCAGCAGCCATACTAGCGGGAGGGCTCTTGAGCAGTTCTTC
.,TRBJ2-2,.,TRBV2,CASRGGNANTGALFF,TGTGCCAGCAGAGGGGGGAACGCGAACACCGGGGCGCTGTTTTTT
TRBD2,TRBJ2-1,.,TRBV24-1,CATEAPSGRVDEQFF,TGTGCCACCGAAGCCCCTAGCGGGAGGGTCGATGAGCAGTTCTTC
.,TRBJ2-2,.,TRBV12-3/TRBV12-4,CASRPGLNTGELFF,TGTGCCAGCCGGCCGGGTCTTAACACCGGGGAGCTGTTTTTT
TRBD1,TRBJ1-2,few,TRBV29-1,CSVGGGQEIYYGYTF,TGCAGCGTTGGTGGGGGACAGGAAATCTACTATGGCTACACCTTC
.,TRBJ2-7,few,TRBV20-1,CSARDPFLGLTSEQYF,TGCAGTGCTAGAGATCCTTTTCTCGGGTTAACCTCCGAGCAGTACTTC
.,TRBJ2-2,few,TRBV20-1,CSASPAAVGTGELFF,TGCAGTGCTAGCCCGGCAGCGGTTGGGACCGGGGAGCTGTTTTTT
.,TRBJ2-2,.,TRBV7-3,CASSLIRGELFF,TGTGCCAGCAGCTTAATTCGTGGGGAGCTGTTTTTT
.,TRBJ2-1,.,TRBV10-3,CAISELGAEGEQFF,TGTGCCATCAGTGAACTAGGAGCGGAGGGTGAGCAGTTCTTC
.,TRBJ2-2,few,TRBV7-9,CASSLRQIGDTGELFF,TGTGCCAGCAGCTTACGCCAAATCGGGGACACCGGGGAGCTGTTTTTT
TRBD2,TRBJ2-5,few,TRBV4-2,CASRGLAGGPGETQYF,TGTGCCAGCAGGGGACTAGCGGGGGGGCCGGGAGAGACCCAGTACTTC
.,TRBJ2-2,few,TRBV12-3/TRBV12-4,CASGASGELFF,TGTGCCAGCGGAGCGTCCGGGGAGCTGTTTTTT
TRBD1,TRBJ1-4,few,TRBV10-3,CATRPPGQVNEKLFF,TGTGCCACCAGACCTCCGGGACAGGTTAATGAAAAACTGTTTTTT